The next 23 T cell receptor beta chains were all read from a single sample in a study of blood T cell repertoires in COVID-19. TCRdb keeps only in-frame clones here, not all; method: immunoSEQ multiplex PCR. The sample records roughly 190,000 clones, over 80% being singletons. Sequencing was performed on peripheral blood. These receptors were obtained from a woman aged 60 to 75 with COVID-19, enrolled during active disease.

The chain carries TRBV25-1 and TRBJ1-4; D possibly corresponds to TRBD1 (5 bases). The length of the CDR3 is 13 residues. Germline V lookup: CDR1 MGHDK, CDR2 SYGVNS. Trimming took off 6 bases at V and 7 bases at J, with 12 bases between the two ends. The CDR3 here is CASSKRGGEKLFF. The CDR3 DNA reads TGTGCCAGCAGCAAGAGGGGAGGTGAAAAACTGTTTTTT.

The J gene is TRBJ1-1, the V gene TRBV6-5, with TRBD1 matching 11 bases. V trimming: 6 bases; J trimming: 8 bases; junction bases outside the gene matches: 8. This CDR3 comprises 14 residues. Germline V gives CDR1 MNHEY, CDR2 SVGAGI. CDR3 loop: CASSYGTGGREAFF. The CDR3 DNA follows: TGTGCCAGCAGCTACGGGACAGGGGGTAGGGAAGCTTTCTTT.

The J gene is TRBJ1-2, the V gene TRBV24-1, with 7 bases lining up with TRBD1. The CDR3 sequence is 13 residues long. Germline CDR1 KGHDR, CDR2 SFDVKD. V lost 9 bases to trimming and J lost 6 bases; unmatched junction nucleotides: 9. The CDR3 DNA is TGTGCCACCTCATCAGGGGGGTGGCATGGCTACACCTTC. This encodes CATSSGGWHGYTF.

The rearrangement links TRBV30 to TRBJ1-3; D remains ambiguous. Germline V gene data show CDR1 as GTSNPN and CDR2 as SVGIG (reference sequence). CDR3 size: 12 residues. Trimming shortened V by 0 bases and J by 4 bases, and 4 bases separated the two germline ends. The CDR3 reads CAWSVVGNTIYF. CDR3 bases: TGTGCCTGGAGTGTCGTAGGAAACACCATATATTTT.

The chain couples TRBV6-5 to TRBJ1-3; D perhaps matches TRBD1 (6 bases). Trimming took 6 bases from V and 0 from J, leaving 9 bases between them. CDR3 length equals 14 residues. Looked up from germline, CDR1 is MNHEY and CDR2 is SVGAGI. Here the CDR3 reads CASRIRGSGNTIYF. The CDR3 nucleotides are TGTGCCAGCAGAATCAGGGGCTCTGGAAACACCATATATTTT.

This clone was picked up a small number of times. V is TRBV28 and J is TRBJ2-1; TRBD1 aligns across 8 bases. J lost 10 bases, V lost 4 bases, and 9 bases had no gene match. The CDR3 runs to 14 residues. Germline V lookup: CDR1 MDHEN, CDR2 SYDVKM. The CDR3 region has the DNA TGTGCCAGCAGTTACCCAGGACAGGGACCCGAGCAGTTCTTC. This translates into CASSYPGQGPEQFF.

The chain links TRBV6-5 to TRBJ1-5; tentatively, D is TRBD1 (5 bases). V gave up 6 bases and J gave up 11 bases, with 23 bases separating them. The germline V gene has CDR1 MNHEY and CDR2 SVGAGI. The CDR3 contains 15 residues. The CDR3, as DNA: TGTGCCAGCAGACTATTTCAGGGCGGAGACGCAACCCAGCATTTT. Amino acids: CASRLFQGGDATQHF.

This chain joins TRBV5-6 and TRBJ2-7; TRBD2 matches 8 bases. The V and J ends lost 4 bases and 2 bases, in that order; junction bases with no gene match: 5. CDR3 size: 14 residues. Germline loops: CDR1 SGHDT, CDR2 YYEEEE. The CDR3, as DNA: TGTGCCAGCAGCCCGGGAGGGGCCACCTACGAGCAGTACGTC. It is translated as CASSPGGATYEQYV.

The chain employs TRBV10-3 and TRBJ2-7, with TRBD1 identical over 8 bases. The CDR3 is made up of 12 amino acids. Germline-derived CDR1 and CDR2 are ENHRY and SYGVKD. With 10 bases clipped from V and 6 bases from J, the junction kept 8 bases outside the gene matches. For the CDR3, the DNA is TGTGCCACCGGACAGGGAGTACGCGAGCAGTACTTC. Translating it yields CATGQGVREQYF.

Concerning this clone: A read error may produce the germline difference seen at one junction end. The rearrangement uses TRBV7-7 and TRBJ1-3; 11 bases agree with TRBD1. Per the germline V gene, CDR1 is SSHAT and CDR2 is FNYEAQ (reference sequence). The CDR3 has 16 residues. The DNA of the CDR3 is TGTGCTAGCAGCCCCGGGACAGGGGGTCTGGGAAACACCATATATTTT. Residues: CASSPGTGGLGNTIYF.

The chain couples TRBV27 to TRBJ2-7, with TRBD2 matching 8 bases. Germline lookup yields CDR1 MNHEY and CDR2 SMNVEV (reference sequence). CDR3 length: 15 residues. The J segment lost 5 bases and the V segment lost 0 bases, leaving 6 bases of the junction unmatched. The CDR3 DNA is TGTGCCAGCAGTTTATCGGGGACTAGAAGCCACGAGCAGTACGTC. Translating it yields CASSLSGTRSHEQYV.

V usage is TRBV10-2 and J usage is TRBJ2-7; perhaps TRBD1 as D (5 bases). This CDR3 region has 15 residues. Germline values: CDR1 WSHSY, CDR2 SAAADI. V shed 8 bases and J shed 2 bases, with 19 bases lying between them. Here the CDR3 DNA reads TGCGCCAGCCAAAAAAGGGGAACAGAGACCTACGAGCAGTACTTC. Amino acids: CASQKRGTETYEQYF.

The chain joins TRBV27 to TRBJ2-1; 12 bases align to TRBD2. The CDR3 is 16 residues long. The J segment lost 4 bases and the V segment lost 3 bases, leaving 4 bases of the junction unmatched. Germline CDR1 MNHEY, CDR2 SMNVEV (reference sequence). The CDR3 DNA sequence: TGTGCCAGCAGTTTGACTAGCGGGAGCCCTTACAATGAGCAGTTCTTC. Protein sequence: CASSLTSGSPYNEQFF.

This clone has a single count. The sample holds other DNA sequences that translate to the same CDR3. V usage is TRBV5-1 and J usage is TRBJ2-3; D may be TRBD1 (6 bases). Germline lookup yields CDR1 SGHRS and CDR2 YFSETQ. Deletions cut 0 bases from V and 2 bases from J, with 10 bases between. This CDR3 spans 15 amino acids. The CDR3 DNA reads TGCGCCAGCAGCTTGGAAGACAGGAACACAGATACGCAGTATTTT. It is translated as CASSLEDRNTDTQYF.

CDR3 in DNA: TGTGCCAGCAGCGGGACAGGCGTTGCTTATAGCAATCAGCCCCAGCATTTT. It specifies CASSGTGVAYSNQPQHF. The chain joins TRBV28 to TRBJ1-5, with 8 bases fitting TRBD1. Germline CDR1 MDHEN, CDR2 SYDVKM. V lost 6 bases to trimming and J lost 0 bases; unmatched junction nucleotides: 10. The CDR3 has 17 amino acids.

V gene TRBV28 combines with J gene TRBJ1-2; D unclear. Trimming pared 10 bases from V and 3 bases from J, leaving 18 bases between. The germline V gene encodes CDR1 MDHEN and CDR2 SYDVKM. There are 14 residues in the CDR3. CDR3 in amino acids: CAIQLRRADYGYTF. The CDR3 DNA reads as TGTGCCATCCAGTTGAGGAGGGCAGACTATGGCTACACCTTC.

The rearrangement joins TRBV6-2 or TRBV6-3 to TRBJ1-1, with D possibly matching TRBD1 (5 bases). CDR1 and CDR2 (germline): MNHEY, SVGEGT. Trimming took off 0 bases at V and 4 bases at J, with 6 bases between the two ends. The CDR3 is 13 amino acids. This chain's CDR3 is CASSYSTVTEAFF. For the CDR3, the DNA is TGTGCCAGCAGTTACTCGACAGTCACTGAAGCTTTCTTT.

This sequence joins TRBV7-9 and TRBJ2-6; 7 nucleotides match TRBD1. With 5 bases clipped from V and 4 bases from J, the junction kept 5 bases outside the gene matches. The CDR3 loop spans 15 amino acids. From germline, CDR1 is SEHNR and CDR2 FQNEAQ (reference sequence). CDR3 sequence: CASSPTGAGANVLTF. CDR3 in DNA: TGTGCCAGCAGCCCCACAGGGGCAGGGGCCAACGTCCTGACTTTC.

The chain uses TRBV5-1 and TRBJ2-1, with unresolved D. Germline CDR1 and CDR2: SGHRS and YFSETQ. The CDR3 spans 14 residues. V lost 2 bases and J 5 bases, leaving 11 bases between the germline ends. The CDR3 coding sequence is TGCGCCAGCAGCTTAAGCCCAACTCACAATGAGCAGTTCTTC. Protein sequence: CASSLSPTHNEQFF.

The rearrangement links TRBV5-4 to TRBJ1-1; D may be TRBD1 (6 bases). From germline, CDR1 is SGHNT and CDR2 YYREEE (reference sequence). Trimming took off 2 bases at V and 5 bases at J, with 13 bases between the two ends. The CDR3 length is 14 residues. This CDR3 is CASSFTLQGTEAFF. The CDR3 bases are TGTGCCAGCAGCTTTACTCTCCAGGGGACTGAAGCTTTCTTT.

This clone was observed a single time. The V call is TRBV7-9, the J call TRBJ2-3; the match to TRBD2 covers 9 bases. This CDR3 spans 20 amino acids. Trimming removed 5 bases from V and 1 base from J; junction bases left unmatched: 19. The germline V gene encodes CDR1 SEHNR and CDR2 FQNEAQ (reference sequence). CDR3 amino acids: CASSKNGISGRYPGTDTQYF. CDR3 sequence (DNA): TGTGCCAGCAGCAAAAATGGGATCAGCGGGAGGTACCCGGGCACAGATACGCAGTATTTT.

This chain joins TRBV25-1 and TRBJ2-3; the D is unclear. Germline assignment: CDR1 MGHDK and CDR2 SYGVNS. The CDR3 spans 13 residues. V was trimmed by 5 bases and J by 3 bases, leaving 9 bases between them. CDR3 nucleotide sequence: TGTGCCAGCAGTCCCCTCGGGACAGATACGCAGTATTTT. Translating gives CASSPLGTDTQYF.

This chain uses TRBV29-1 with TRBJ2-1, with D uncertain. This CDR3 is 14 amino acids long. Germline V gene lookup returns CDR1 SQVTM and CDR2 ANQGSEA. V lost 0 bases and J 12 bases, leaving 18 bases between the germline ends. DNA of the CDR3: TGCAGCGTTGAAGAGGTTGCGACTCCCGGCTCGCAGTTCTTC. It yields the protein CSVEEVATPGSQFF.